One and the same sample provided the 25 T cell receptor beta chains below, sequenced in a study of early T cells in non-severe SARS-CoV-2 infection. MiXCR, applied by TCRdb to the 5' RACE reads, yields one record per CDR3 protein. Of about 89,000 distinct CDR3 sequences in the sample, roughly 15% are singletons; the top ten hold roughly 0.6%. Sequenced sample: whole blood. Source of these receptors: an adult who was a healthcare worker with PCR-confirmed SARS-CoV-2 infection or an uninfected control (not recorded which).

This clonotype was found many times. The chain has TRBV29-1 and TRBJ1-1; 9 nucleotides match TRBD1. The CDR3 consists of 13 residues. After removal of 3 bases from V and 5 bases from J, the junction contained 4 bases not matched to a gene. Germline V gene data show CDR1 as SQVTM and CDR2 as ANQGSEA. The chain's CDR3 is CSVEGQGATEAFF. In nucleotides, the CDR3 is TGCAGCGTTGAGGGACAGGGTGCTACTGAAGCTTTCTTT.

This clonotype was seen only a few times. This chain joins TRBV5-1 and TRBJ2-5, with TRBD1 identical over 9 bases. Germline-derived CDR1 and CDR2 are SGHRS and YFSETQ. The CDR3 spans 15 residues. The J segment lost 5 bases and the V segment lost 2 bases, leaving 7 bases of the junction unmatched. The CDR3 nucleotides are TGCGCCAGCAGCTTCTCCGGGACAGGGCAGGAGACCCAGTACTTC. Protein sequence: CASSFSGTGQETQYF.

The chain combines TRBV2 with TRBJ1-1; no clear D. Germline CDR1 is SNHLY and CDR2 is FYNNEI. The V gene lost 1 base and the J gene lost 6 bases, with 15 bases spanning the gap. This CDR3 has 15 residues. CDR3: CASSEGRGLVPEAFF. The CDR3 DNA reads as TGTGCCAGCAGTGAAGGTAGAGGGTTGGTCCCTGAAGCTTTCTTT.

This clonotype appeared many times. The chain employs TRBV9 and TRBJ1-5, with D uncertain. Trimming took 0 bases from V and 0 from J, leaving 4 bases between them. Germline values: CDR1 SGDLS, CDR2 YYNGEE. CDR3 length equals 14 residues. This CDR3 is CASSVGSSNQPQHF. The CDR3 nucleotides read TGTGCCAGCAGCGTAGGTAGTAGCAATCAGCCCCAGCATTTT.

The J gene is TRBJ2-1, the V gene TRBV29-1; possible D gene TRBD2, 6 bases. CDR1 SQVTM and CDR2 ANQGSEA come from the germline V gene. Deletions cut 5 bases from V and 6 bases from J, with 8 bases between. CDR3 length equals 11 residues. In nucleotides, the CDR3 is TGCAGCGTTATGACTAGCAATGAGCAGTTCTTC. Amino acids: CSVMTSNEQFF.

In its sample, this clonotype was seen a few times. CDR3 residues: CASSPRDSGANVLTF. CDR3 DNA sequence: TGTGCCAGCTCTCCCCGGGACTCTGGGGCCAACGTCCTGACTTTC. This sequence joins TRBV18 and TRBJ2-6; a possible D gene is TRBD2 (5 bases). The length of the CDR3 is 15 residues. Per the germline V gene, CDR1 is KGHSH and CDR2 is LQKENI. Trimming removed 6 bases at V and 0 bases at J, with 9 bases between. The entire variable domain, with the rest obtained from reference TRBV18 and TRBJ2-6, is as follows: NAGVMQNPRHLVRRRGQEARLRCSPMKGHSHVYWYRQLPEEGLKFMVYLQKENIIDESGMPKERFSAEFPKEGPSILRIQQVVRGDSAAYFCASSPRDSGANVLTFGAGSRLTVL.

This clonotype showed up just a few times. The chain carries TRBV10-2 and TRBJ1-1, with no clear D. Trimming shortened V by 4 bases and J by 0 bases, and 9 bases separated the two germline ends. The germline V gene encodes CDR1 WSHSY and CDR2 SAAADI. CDR3 length equals 14 residues. Here the CDR3 reads CASSVARLNTEAFF. The CDR3 bases are TGCGCCAGCAGTGTGGCCAGGTTGAACACTGAAGCTTTCTTT.

This clonotype was seen many times. The chain employs TRBV12-3 or TRBV12-4 and TRBJ1-2; D is possibly TRBD1 (6 bases). V was shortened by 5 bases and J by 1 base, with 17 bases between the two germline ends. CDR3 length: 16 amino acids. The CDR3 DNA is TGTGCCAGCAGTCCGTCTACGGGGGCGAATAACTATGGCTACACCTTC. Its protein is CASSPSTGANNYGYTF.

The V gene is TRBV12-5, the J gene TRBJ1-1; the D is unclear. Trimming pared 5 bases from V and 0 bases from J, leaving 7 bases between. Germline-derived CDR1 and CDR2 are LGHNT and FRNRAP. The CDR3 runs to 13 residues. CDR3 nucleotides: TGTGCTAGTGGTACCGGGGTGAACACTGAAGCTTTCTTT. This gives the protein CASGTGVNTEAFF.

This clonotype was counted at least ten times. The chain recombines TRBV6-5 with TRBJ1-3, with D possibly TRBD1 on 6 matching bases. Germline CDR1 and CDR2: MNHEY and SVGAGI. The CDR3 is 15 amino acids. V shed 5 bases and J shed 0 bases, with 11 bases lying between them. The DNA for the CDR3 is TGTGCCAGCAGTCCCGACAGGAGCTCTGGAAACACCATATATTTT. Encoded protein: CASSPDRSSGNTIYF.

The chain couples TRBV3-1 to TRBJ1-1, with 8 bases matching TRBD1. Germline values: CDR1 LGHDT, CDR2 YNNKEL (reference sequence). The CDR3 covers 14 residues. J was trimmed by 5 bases and V by 3 bases; bases with no gene match: 5. CDR3 protein: CASSQRQGITEAFF. DNA for the CDR3: TGTGCCAGCAGCCAGAGACAGGGGATTACTGAAGCTTTCTTT. Full variable domain (remainder filled in from reference TRBV3-1 and TRBJ1-1): DTAVSQTPKYLVTQMGNDKSIKCEQNLGHDTMYWYKQDSKKFLKIMFSYNNKELIINETVPNRFSPKSPDKAHLNLHINSLELGDSAVYFCASSQRQGITEAFFGQGTRLTVV.

This clonotype appeared a few times. V and J are TRBV11-2 and TRBJ1-6, with D hard to call. The V gene lost 4 bases and the J gene lost 9 bases, with 16 bases spanning the gap. The germline V gene encodes CDR1 SGHAT and CDR2 FQNNGV. This CDR3 is built from 15 residues. CDR3 in DNA: TGTGCCAGCAGCTCCAGTCGGGGAAAAACTTCACCCCTCCACTTT. As protein: CASSSSRGKTSPLHF.

J is TRBJ2-2 and V is TRBV3-1; D may be TRBD1 (6 bases). CDR3 size: 18 residues. Germline CDR1 reads LGHDT; CDR2 reads YNNKEL (reference sequence). The V end lost 2 bases, the J end lost 5 bases, and 21 bases lay between the germline ends. The CDR3 region has the DNA TGTGCCAGCAGCCAACCCCCTTGGGGTCAGGGGAGAACCGGGGAGCTGTTTTTT. Residues: CASSQPPWGQGRTGELFF.

This clonotype came up a few times. The chain joins TRBV12-3 or TRBV12-4 to TRBJ1-4, with D perhaps TRBD1 (6 bases). The CDR3 is made up of 14 amino acids. V was shortened by 9 bases and J by 1 base, with 12 bases between the two germline ends. In DNA, the CDR3 is TGTGCCAGTAGTATACAGGGAACTAATGAAAAACTGTTTTTT. The encoded protein is CASSIQGTNEKLFF.

This clonotype showed up just a few times. J is TRBJ2-7 and V is TRBV7-8; tentatively, D is TRBD1 or TRBD2 (5 bases each). V shed 11 bases and J shed 0 bases, with 14 bases lying between them. CDR1 and CDR2 from the germline V gene are SGHVS and FQNEAQ. The CDR3 has 13 residues. The CDR3 DNA reads as TGTGCCGGAAGAAGGGACGGCTCCTACGAGCAGTACGTC. Translating it yields CAGRRDGSYEQYV.

This clonotype was detected only a few times. The rearrangement uses TRBV12-3 or TRBV12-4 and TRBJ2-5, with 9 bases identical to TRBD2. V dropped 8 bases and J dropped 4; count of bases not matched to a gene: 11. This CDR3 comprises 15 residues. CDR3: CASLSAGGPTETQYF. DNA for the CDR3: TGTGCCAGCCTTTCTGCGGGGGGGCCGACAGAGACCCAGTACTTC.

This clonotype occurred a few times. V gene TRBV9 combines with J gene TRBJ1-4; 7 bases are shared with TRBD1. The V segment lost 3 bases and the J segment 4 bases; nucleotides outside the gene matches: 6. CDR3 size: 15 residues. Germline values: CDR1 SGDLS, CDR2 YYNGEE. CDR3 nucleotides: TGTGCCAGCAGCGGCGGGACAGCCGGTAATGAAAAACTGTTTTTT. Translated, it gives CASSGGTAGNEKLFF. Full variable domain (remainder filled in from reference TRBV9 and TRBJ1-4): DSGVTQTPKHLITATGQRVTLRCSPRSGDLSVYWYQQSLDQGLQFLIQYYNGEERAKGNILERFSAQQFPDLHSELNLSSLELGDSALYFCASSGGTAGNEKLFFGSGTQLSVL.

The CDR3 reads CASSESRLAGVDNEQFF. CDR3 coding DNA: TGCGCCAGCAGTGAGTCGAGACTAGCGGGGGTTGACAATGAGCAGTTCTTC. This sequence joins TRBV10-1 and TRBJ2-1, with TRBD2 identical over 12 bases. The CDR3 sequence is 17 residues long. V gave up 0 bases and J gave up 5 bases; unmatched junction bases: 5. Germline CDR1 and CDR2: WNHNN and SYGVQD (reference sequence).

The chain's CDR3 is CASTSASEAFF. The CDR3 bases are TGTGCCAGCACCTCCGCGTCGGAAGCTTTCTTT. This sequence joins TRBV12-3 or TRBV12-4 and TRBJ1-1, with D hard to call. V gave up 7 bases and J gave up 8 bases, with 11 bases separating them. The CDR3 runs to 11 residues.

The chain uses TRBV2 and TRBJ1-5; 9 bases fit TRBD1. The CDR3 runs to 15 residues. CDR1 is SNHLY and CDR2 is FYNNEI in the germline V gene. V shed 5 bases and J 5 bases; nucleotides not matched to a gene: 7. CDR3 region: CASSYRDRVDQPQHF. As DNA, the CDR3 is TGTGCCAGCAGTTACCGGGACAGGGTGGATCAGCCCCAGCATTTT.

The CDR3 nucleotides read TGTGCCAGCAGTTACACCCGCGGCAGGGGCGGGAGAAACACCATATATTTT. Its translation: CASSYTRGRGGRNTIYF. The chain combines TRBV6-6 with TRBJ1-3; D possibly corresponds to TRBD1 (6 bases). Trimming stripped 2 bases from V and 5 bases from J, with 19 bases between. CDR1 is MNHNY, CDR2 SVGAGI, per germline (reference sequence). This CDR3 contains 17 residues.

Comments on this clonotype: It may be a read error: a sequence one base away is much more abundant. The CDR3 here is CASSWHMDTEAFF. The CDR3 nucleotides are TGTGCCAGCAGCTGGCACATGGACACTGAAGCTTTCTTT. This chain links TRBV5-4 with TRBJ1-1; D remains ambiguous. Trimming pared 3 bases from V and 3 bases from J, leaving 9 bases between. Germline V lookup: CDR1 SGHNT, CDR2 YYREEE (reference sequence). The CDR3 consists of 13 residues.

This clonotype was recorded at least ten times. This rearrangement joins TRBV23-1 to TRBJ1-1; TRBD1 matches 8 bases. TRBV23-1 is recorded as an ORF, its role being uncertain. J was trimmed by 0 bases and V by 4 bases; bases with no gene match: 10. CDR3 size: 17 residues. CDR3 amino acids: CASSPDRETELNTEAFF. CDR3 DNA: TGCGCCAGCAGTCCGGACAGGGAGACCGAATTGAACACTGAAGCTTTCTTT.

The chain employs TRBV5-4 and TRBJ2-5, with 12 bases identical to TRBD2. Germline V lookup: CDR1 SGHNT, CDR2 YYREEE (reference sequence). The CDR3 consists of 16 residues. V lost 0 bases to trimming and J lost 5 bases; unmatched junction nucleotides: 5. In nucleotides, the CDR3 is TGTGCCAGCAGCTTGGCTAGCGGGGGGGCCGGGGAGACCCAGTACTTC. Residues: CASSLASGGAGETQYF.

This clonotype has a handful of counts. J is TRBJ2-1 and V is TRBV20-1, with 8 bases matching TRBD2. V lost 1 base to trimming and J lost 10 bases; unmatched junction nucleotides: 12. Germline V gene data show CDR1 as DFQATT and CDR2 as SNEGSKA (reference sequence). The CDR3 contains 15 residues. The CDR3 loop is CSARVVGGAVDEQFF. The CDR3, as DNA: TGCAGTGCTAGAGTTGTCGGGGGGGCCGTAGACGAGCAGTTCTTC.